This TCR beta chain is from a study of T cells after yellow fever vaccination (dated by TCRdb to the late 2010s). Regarding the research as a whole: Libraries from fractions with low cell numbers were prepared with the SMART-Seq v4 Ultra Low Input RNA kit. Two healthy male donors, one aged 18 to 30 and one aged 30 to 40 years, made up the cohort. Blood samples were taken at several timepoints before and after primary and secondary immunization, and bulk PBMC replicates and cell subsets were isolated. Bulk TCR alpha and beta repertoires were sequenced longitudinally to track T-cell clones before and after primary and booster YFV17D yellow fever vaccination.

This clonotype came up a few times. Its antigen is not yet known. One base away there is no much larger clone; base qualities are not given. What the treatment or condition label conveys for this sample: live attenuated yellow fever vaccine strain. At every blood-draw timepoint, two biological replicates of bulk PBMCs were collected. PBMCs were isolated from peripheral blood using a standard Ficoll-Paque protocol. TriZol was used to extract RNA from bulk PBMCs, CD4 and CD8 fractions, and dextramer-positive and dextramer-negative fractions. Its CDR3 holds 15 amino acids, cysteine through phenylalanine. Left in the record is the CDR3 DNA by itself, 45 bases read in frame from the first base. After removal of 4 bases from V and 0 bases from J, the junction retains 3 bases not matched to a gene. The germline V gene (reference sequence) sets CDR1 to LNHDA and CDR2 to SQIVND. The research as a whole found: A small fraction of clonotypes appeared in both the CD4 and CD8 compartments, likely as a result of convergent recombination. Because the study included only a couple of donors, the extent to which the findings can be generalized is limited. The secondary T-cell response was found to be weaker but faster than the primary response, with a peak reached on day 5 rather than on day 15. Computational filtering was needed because FACS-sorted repertoires could contain abundant contaminating clonotypes from the bulk population. Most clones expanded after primary vaccination were re-detected after the booster (around 96% of CD4 and around 88% of CD8), suggesting broad memory maintenance.

The reads were generated on an Illumina NovaSeq 6000. Synthesis of TCR cDNA relied on 5'RACE template switching, a step that introduced a universal primer site along with unique molecular identifiers. Priming of cDNA synthesis was performed from both the TCR alpha and TCR beta constant segments. Library amplification involved two PCR steps, and the second step added sample barcodes and sequencing adapters. Sequencing of libraries was performed on Illumina HiSeq 2500 (2x100 bp) or NovaSeq (2x150 bp). The published analysis was carried out like this. Reads were demultiplexed and collapsed into UMI consensus sequences with MIGEC, and V(D)J alignment was performed with MiXCR. Clonotypes responding to the vaccine were identified with edgeR on replicate PBMC samples, with the criteria of FDR below 0.01 and a log2 fold change above 5 up to day 15. Each bulk clonotype was labeled CD4 or CD8 based on which sequenced repertoire, CD4 or CD8, contained the clonotype at higher abundance. TCRdb redid the processing of the public reads, applying fastp at Q25 and MiXCR, and retained in-frame beta chains. For every CDR3 protein sequence, its rows merge into one entry that carries the most common genes and DNA. The V and J calls here are based on TCRdb, not the publication. The sample contains 250,000 to 400,000 distinct CDR3 sequences, 4.1% of them found a single time. The ten most abundant clones make up about 22% of the sample.

This receptor was obtained from a man younger than 35 who received the YFV17D yellow fever vaccine. The chain is made from TRBV19 and TRBJ1-5; 7 bases in between match TRBD1. The specimen comprised PBMCs, sampled 5 days after the yellow fever booster vaccination. Here is the DNA: TGTGCCAGTAGTAGACAGGGAGATAGCAATCAGCCCCAGCATTTT. Translation gives CASSRQGDSNQPQHF. When the CDR3 is completed using the reference TRBV19 and TRBJ1-5 genes on either side, the full variable domain is DGGITQSPKYLFRKEGQNVTLSCEQNLNHDAMYWYRQDPGQGLRLIYYSQIVNDFQKGDIAEGYSVSREKKESFPLTVTSAQKNPTAFYLCASSRQGDSNQPQHFGDGTRLSIL.